The 13 T cell receptor beta chains below were found in one sample sequenced in a study of breast tumors, draining lymph nodes, adjacent tissues. Using its own MiXCR run on the multiplex PCR reads, TCRdb lists one record per CDR3 protein. The sample comprises more than 50,000 distinct CDR3 sequences, 45% to 65% of which are singletons, and about 19% rests with the top ten. The sample consisted of breast tumor tissue. The source of these receptors is a female donor with breast cancer. Some clones in this sample may be carry-over from other donors' samples.

The rearrangement links TRBV12-5 to TRBJ2-5; D remains ambiguous. This CDR3 is built from 11 residues. Germline V gives CDR1 LGHNT, CDR2 FRNRAP. V was trimmed by 3 bases and J by 5 bases, leaving 4 bases between them. The CDR3 bases are TGTGCTAGTGGTTTATTGGAGACCCAGTACTTC. Protein: CASGLLETQYF.

The chain links TRBV29-1 to TRBJ2-7, with D perhaps being TRBD1 or TRBD2 (6 bases each). Germline lookup yields CDR1 SQVTM and CDR2 ANQGSEA. The CDR3 length is 15 residues. Trimming shortened V by 3 bases and J by 2 bases, and 17 bases separated the two germline ends. The CDR3 DNA follows: TGCAGCGTTGAGGGAACAGGGACTGGGGCCTACGAGCAGTACTTC. This gives the protein CSVEGTGTGAYEQYF.

Comment on this clonotype: At one of its ends the junction is not consistent with the germline gene, which may arise from a read error. This chain connects TRBV19 to TRBJ2-2, with 10 bases lining up with TRBD2. The germline CDR1 and CDR2 sequences are LNHDA and SQIVND (reference sequence). This CDR3 comprises 15 residues. The CDR3 DNA reads TGTGCCAGTAGTACCGGGACTAGCGTCACCAGGGAGCTGTTGTTT. Encoded protein: CASSTGTSVTRELLF.

This clonotype was detected ten times or more. The chain combines TRBV7-9 with TRBJ2-7; a weak D match, TRBD2 (5 bases). The CDR3 loop spans 13 amino acids. The germline V and J ends were trimmed by 5 bases and 2 bases, with 10 bases remaining between them. The germline V gene encodes CDR1 SEHNR and CDR2 FQNEAQ (reference sequence). In DNA, the CDR3 is TGTGCCAGCAGCCGGACTCCAACCTACGAGCAGTACTTC. Amino acids: CASSRTPTYEQYF.

Note on this clonotype: No conserved phenylalanine or tryptophan is present at the end of the CDR3, so a read error is the likely explanation. The chain recombines TRBV4-3 with TRBJ2-4; tentatively, D is TRBD1 or TRBD2 (6 bases each). V lost 0 bases, J lost 6 bases, and 12 bases lay in between. The length of the CDR3 is 15 residues. The germline CDR1 and CDR2 sequences are LGHNA and YSLEER. CDR3 sequence: CASSQDRGGGNIQYC. The DNA of the CDR3 is TGCGCCAGCAGCCAAGATCGAGGGGGAGGAAACATTCAGTACTGC.

This clonotype was observed at least ten times. The J gene is TRBJ1-4, the V gene TRBV20-1; D uncertain. The CDR3 has 16 amino acids. Germline CDR1 and CDR2: DFQATT and SNEGSKA (reference sequence). V lost 3 bases to trimming and J lost 3 bases, with 17 bases between them. CDR3 residues: CSASGGFSGSNEKLFF. For the CDR3, the DNA is TGCAGTGCTAGTGGAGGCTTCAGCGGGTCTAATGAAAAACTGTTTTTT.

This clonotype was seen repeatedly, ten times or more. The J gene is TRBJ2-3, the V gene TRBV2; weak D call: TRBD2 (5 bases). V lost 6 bases and J lost 5, with 15 bases in between. The V gene's germline CDR1 is SNHLY and CDR2 FYNNEI. The CDR3 sequence is 14 residues long. The CDR3 DNA sequence: TGTGCCAGCAGCCCCCCAGCGGAGGTAGATACGCAGTATTTT. This codes for CASSPPAEVDTQYF.

A single count supports this clonotype. This clone may be a read error of a much larger clone one base away. The V gene is TRBV6-2 or TRBV6-3, the J gene TRBJ1-2; no clear D gene. Trimming left V 5 bases short and J 8 bases short, with 15 bases between. Germline V CDR1 and CDR2: MNHEY, SVGEGT. The CDR3 has 13 amino acids. CDR3 sequence (DNA): TGTGCCAGCAGTCACCCCGGGGAAAGAGGCTACACCTTC. Protein: CASSHPGERGYTF.

This clonotype was picked up one time. It is unclear where the CDR3 begins or ends on the DNA, so no DNA is shown, and the CDR3 is as TCRdb lists it. CDR3 in amino acids: CAIRDQSDEQYFAGGQPQHF. The chain is built from TRBV10-3 and TRBJ1-5. CDR1 is ENHRY, CDR2 SYGVKD, per germline. The CDR3 is made up of 20 amino acids, end residues included.

This clonotype was counted only a few times. The V call is TRBV29-1, the J call TRBJ2-5; D is uncertain. V lost 4 bases and J lost 0, with 6 bases in between. The CDR3 is made up of 12 amino acids. Per the germline V gene, CDR1 is SQVTM and CDR2 is ANQGSEA. Written as DNA, the CDR3 is TGCAGCGTTGGGCGGCACCAAGAGACCCAGTACTTC. Protein product: CSVGRHQETQYF.

Only one count was recorded for this clonotype. The chain has TRBV3-1 and TRBJ1-6; 7 bases fit TRBD1. The V gene end was trimmed by 0 bases and the J gene end by 7 bases; junction bases not matched to a gene: 6. This CDR3 has 16 amino acids. In germline, CDR1 is LGHDT, CDR2 YNNKEL (reference sequence). CDR3 nucleotides: TGTGCCAGCAGCCAAGAGAGATTGACAGGGAATTCACCCCTCCACTTT. Its protein product is CASSQERLTGNSPLHF.

There are many counts of this clonotype. V and J are TRBV28 and TRBJ2-1; 7 bases map to TRBD1. Germline CDR1 reads MDHEN; CDR2 reads SYDVKM. V lost 5 bases to trimming and J lost 9 bases; unmatched junction nucleotides: 7. The CDR3 has 13 amino acids. The CDR3, as DNA: TGTGCCAGCAGTCGGGTACAGGGGAGTGAGCAGTTCTTC. It is translated as CASSRVQGSEQFF.

The chain links TRBV5-1 to TRBJ1-2; no firm D call. The CDR3 loop spans 13 amino acids. Trimming cost V 4 bases and J 4 bases, with 11 bases left between them. Germline V lookup: CDR1 SGHRS, CDR2 YFSETQ. CDR3 sequence: CASSPGRIYGYTF. CDR3 sequence (DNA): TGCGCCAGCAGCCCCGGTAGGATCTATGGCTACACCTTC.